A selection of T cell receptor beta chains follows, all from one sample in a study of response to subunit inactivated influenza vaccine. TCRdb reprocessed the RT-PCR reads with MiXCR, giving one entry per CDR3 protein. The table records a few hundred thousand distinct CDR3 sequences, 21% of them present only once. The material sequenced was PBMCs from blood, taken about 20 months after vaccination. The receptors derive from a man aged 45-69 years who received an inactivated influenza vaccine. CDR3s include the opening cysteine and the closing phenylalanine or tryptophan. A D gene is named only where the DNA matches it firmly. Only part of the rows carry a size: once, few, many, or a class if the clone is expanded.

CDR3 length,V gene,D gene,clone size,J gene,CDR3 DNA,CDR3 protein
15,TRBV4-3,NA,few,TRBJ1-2,TGCGCCAGCAGCCAAGAAGTGGGGCAGATCTATGGCTACACCTTC,CASSQEVGQIYGYTF
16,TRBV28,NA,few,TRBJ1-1,TGTGCCAGCAGTTTAGGGGGGGGGCTCCCGAACACTGAAGCTTTCTTT,CASSLGGGLPNTEAFF
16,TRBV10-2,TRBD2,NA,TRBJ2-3,TGCGCCAGCAGCATCTGGTTAACTAGCGGTTTAAATACGCAGTATTTT,CASSIWLTSGLNTQYF
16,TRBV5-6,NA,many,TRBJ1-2,TGTGCCAGCAGCTTCCTCCTATCGACGTTGAACTATGGCTACACCTTC,CASSFLLSTLNYGYTF
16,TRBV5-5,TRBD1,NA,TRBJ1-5,TGTGCCAGCAGCTCAAACTGGGACAGCCACTATCAGCCCCAGCATTTT,CASSSNWDSHYQPQHF
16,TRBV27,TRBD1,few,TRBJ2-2,TGTGCCAGCAGCACTACAGGGGGCCACTCCACCGGGGAGCTGTTTTTT,CASSTTGGHSTGELFF
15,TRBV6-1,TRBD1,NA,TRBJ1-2,TGTGCCAGCAGTGTTGGGGACAGAAATAACTATGGCTACACCTTC,CASSVGDRNNYGYTF
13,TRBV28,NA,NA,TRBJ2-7,TGTGCCAGCAGTTTAAGAGTGACCTACGAGCAGTACTTC,CASSLRVTYEQYF
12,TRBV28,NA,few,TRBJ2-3,TGTGCCAGCAGGAGTTCAATGGATACGCAGTATTTT,CASRSSMDTQYF
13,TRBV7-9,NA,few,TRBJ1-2,TGTGCCAGCAGCTTAGACGCGGAAAATGGCTACACCTTC,CASSLDAENGYTF
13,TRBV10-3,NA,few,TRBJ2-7,TGTGCCATCAGTGGGACTTCGGCGGACGAGCAGTACTTC,CAISGTSADEQYF
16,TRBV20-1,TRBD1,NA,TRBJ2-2,TGCAGTGCTCGAAGTCCGGACAGGGCGAACACCGGGGAGCTGTTTTTT,CSARSPDRANTGELFF
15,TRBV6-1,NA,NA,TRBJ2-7,TGTGCCAGCAGTCCCTCACAGGGTGGGTCCTACGAGCAGTACTTC,CASSPSQGGSYEQYF
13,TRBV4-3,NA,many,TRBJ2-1,TGCGCCAGCAGCCAAGAGCTGCTCGATGAGCAGTTCTTC,CASSQELLDEQFF
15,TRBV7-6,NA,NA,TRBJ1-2,TGTGCCAGCAGCGAAGACCTGGGAGGTGACTATGGCTACACCTTC,CASSEDLGGDYGYTF
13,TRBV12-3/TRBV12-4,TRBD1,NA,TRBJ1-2,TGTGCCAGCAGCTCCACGGACAGGTTCGGCTACACCTTC,CASSSTDRFGYTF
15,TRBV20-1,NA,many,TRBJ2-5,TGCAGTGCTAGAGATTATGGGGATAGTAGAGAGACCCAGTACTTC,CSARDYGDSRETQYF
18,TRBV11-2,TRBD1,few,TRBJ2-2,TGTGCCAGCAGCTTATATGGGAGAGGGACAGGGCACACCGGGGAGCTGTTTTTT,CASSLYGRGTGHTGELFF
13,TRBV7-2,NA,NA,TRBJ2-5,TGTGCCAGCAGCTTAGTGGCCCAAGAGACCCAGTACTTC,CASSLVAQETQYF
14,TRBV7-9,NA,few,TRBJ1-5,TGTGCCAGCACCTTTGGGGGTCAGAATCAGCCCCAGCATTTT,CASTFGGQNQPQHF
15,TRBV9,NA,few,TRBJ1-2,TGTGCCAGCAGCGTCACCGCGGGTGTCATCTATGGCTACACCTTC,CASSVTAGVIYGYTF
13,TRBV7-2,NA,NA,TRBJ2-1,TGTGCCAGCAGCTTAGAAGGAGGGAATGAGCAGTTCTTC,CASSLEGGNEQFF
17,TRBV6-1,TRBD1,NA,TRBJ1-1,TGTGCCAGCAGCCTCGGACAGGGGGCTCTTATGAACACTGAAGCTTTCTTT,CASSLGQGALMNTEAFF
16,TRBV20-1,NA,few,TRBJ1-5,TGCAGTGCTAGAGATCCCGCCAGAAATAGCAATCAGCCCCAGCATTTT,CSARDPARNSNQPQHF
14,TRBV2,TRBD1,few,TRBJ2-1,TGTGCCAGAGCGGACAGGGTGTATCACAATGAGCAGTTCTTC,CARADRVYHNEQFF
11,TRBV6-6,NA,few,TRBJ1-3,TGTGCCAGCAGTTACTCGAGGGACGTATATTTT,CASSYSRDVYF
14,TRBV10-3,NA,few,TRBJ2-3,TGTGCCATCAAAGAGGGCGGGGGCGCGGATACGCAGTATTTT,CAIKEGGGADTQYF
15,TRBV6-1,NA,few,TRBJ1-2,TGTGCCAGCAGTGAAATGGCGGTAGCTAACTATGGCTACACCTTC,CASSEMAVANYGYTF
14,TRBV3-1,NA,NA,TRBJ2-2,TGTGCCAGCAGCCAAGATTTTGACGCCGGGGAGCTGTTTTTT,CASSQDFDAGELFF
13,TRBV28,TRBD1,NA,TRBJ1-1,TGTGCCAGCAGAAGACAGGGAACCACTGAAGCTTTCTTT,CASRRQGTTEAFF
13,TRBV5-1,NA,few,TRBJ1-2,TGCGCCAGCAGCTTGGTAGGGGACTATGGCTACACCTTC,CASSLVGDYGYTF
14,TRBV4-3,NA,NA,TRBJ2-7,TGCGCCAGCAGCCAAGTAGTGGGAGAGTACAAGCAGTACTTC,CASSQVVGEYKQYF
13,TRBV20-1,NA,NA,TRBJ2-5,TGCAGTGCTAGTCCGGGGGCCCAAGAGACCCAGTACTTC,CSASPGAQETQYF
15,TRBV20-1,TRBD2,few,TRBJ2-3,TGCAGTGCTCCCCTTAGCGGGAGGGCCGAGGATACGCAGTATTTT,CSAPLSGRAEDTQYF
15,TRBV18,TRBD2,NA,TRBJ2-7,TGTGCCAGCTCACCACCGGGACTAGGCCCTTACGAGCAGTACTTC,CASSPPGLGPYEQYF
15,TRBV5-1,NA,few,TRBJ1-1,TGCGCCAGCAGCGGGACGGGACACCCGGACACTGAAGCTTTCTTT,CASSGTGHPDTEAFF
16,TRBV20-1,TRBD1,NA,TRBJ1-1,TGCAGTGCTAGGTTCAGGGGGCAGGGTAGTGATACTGAAGCTTTCTTT,CSARFRGQGSDTEAFF
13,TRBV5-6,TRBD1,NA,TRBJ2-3,TGTGCCAGCAGCTTGGAAACAGGGGGTCCTGGGTATTTT,CASSLETGGPGYF